A single sample is the source of the 17 T cell receptor beta chains below, sequenced in a study of blood T cell repertoires in COVID-19 (TCRdb year 2020). The method behind the library was the immunoSEQ multiplex PCR assay. What TCRdb holds here is the immuneACCESS table cut down to in-frame rearrangements. Part of the clones is not present; checked against another copy, under half of the missing clones reflect an unresolved V gene, and the others are unexplained. The sample table records about 88,000 clones; 70% to 90% of these occur just once. More than 14% of the sample rests with the top ten. Sequences were obtained from peripheral blood. These receptors came from a woman in her 70s with acute or convalescent COVID-19.

The V and J genes are TRBV15 and TRBJ1-2; possibly TRBD1 for D (6 bases). Trimming shortened V by 0 bases and J by 8 bases, and 10 bases separated the two germline ends. This CDR3 comprises 13 residues. CDR1 is LNHNV and CDR2 is YYDKDF in the germline V gene (reference sequence). This CDR3 is CATSRDRGGGYTF. Written as DNA, the CDR3 is TGTGCCACCAGCAGAGATCGGGGGGGCGGCTACACCTTC.

The chain is built from TRBV27 and TRBJ2-5; 12 nucleotides agree with TRBD2. CDR3 length: 18 amino acids. Per the germline V gene, CDR1 is MNHEY and CDR2 is SMNVEV (reference sequence). Germline trimming cut 4 bases from V and 0 bases from J; bases unmatched to any gene: 9. The CDR3 spells CASSSRLAGVPYQETQYF. In DNA, the CDR3 is TGTGCCAGCAGTTCGAGACTAGCGGGGGTCCCGTACCAAGAGACCCAGTACTTC.

The chain has TRBV5-1 and TRBJ2-6; maybe TRBD2 (5 bases). The CDR3 loop spans 17 amino acids. Germline V CDR1 and CDR2: SGHRS, YFSETQ. V was trimmed by 2 bases and J by 1 base, leaving 13 bases between them. The CDR3 DNA sequence: TGCGCCAGCAGCTTTGGGTGGTCGGGATCTGGGGCCAACGTCCTGACTTTC. It specifies CASSFGWSGSGANVLTF. The full variable domain, completed using reference TRBV5-1 and TRBJ2-6, is KAGVTQTPRYLIKTRGQQVTLSCSPISGHRSVSWYQQTPGQGLQFLFEYFSETQRNKGNFPGRFSGRQFSNSRSEMNVSTLELGDSALYLCASSFGWSGSGANVLTFGAGSRLTVL.

The sample holds one count of this clone. The rearrangement links TRBV7-2 to TRBJ2-2; no definite D call. Trimming removed 0 bases at V and 3 bases at J, with 8 bases between. The length of the CDR3 is 15 residues. Looked up from germline, CDR1 is SGHTA and CDR2 is FQGNSA. The chain's CDR3 is CASSLAPQYTGELFF. For the CDR3, the DNA is TGTGCCAGCAGCTTAGCACCACAGTACACCGGGGAGCTGTTTTTT.

The V gene is TRBV5-1, the J gene TRBJ1-1; D gene ambiguous. The CDR3 has 15 amino acids. Germline CDR1 and CDR2: SGHRS and YFSETQ. Trimming took off 2 bases at V and 5 bases at J, with 16 bases between the two ends. CDR3 nucleotides: TGCGCCAGCAGCTTCTTGGCGGGCACTGAGACTGAAGCTTTCTTT. This encodes CASSFLAGTETEAFF.

This clone has just a few counts. The rearrangement uses TRBV5-6 and TRBJ1-1; unclear D gene. The V gene's germline CDR1 is SGHDT and CDR2 YYEEEE. The CDR3 consists of 13 residues. Trimming took off 7 bases at V and 2 bases at J, with 12 bases between the two ends. The CDR3 bases are TGTGCCAGCGGGTCCGCGGGTAACACTGAAGCTTTCTTT. It yields the protein CASGSAGNTEAFF.

V and J are TRBV5-6 and TRBJ1-2; unclear D gene. Germline-derived CDR1 and CDR2 are SGHDT and YYEEEE. This CDR3 has 15 amino acids. V was shortened by 4 bases and J by 4 bases, with 17 bases between the two germline ends. CDR3 coding DNA: TGTGCCAGCAGCGAAAGGAGTTATCGGTTCTATGGCTACACCTTC. Translating gives CASSERSYRFYGYTF.

This clone was counted only a few times. This chain uses TRBV19 with TRBJ1-5; D is undetermined. V lost 1 base and J lost 2, with 9 bases in between. The CDR3 sequence is 15 residues long. Germline CDR1 reads LNHDA; CDR2 reads SQIVND (reference sequence). The CDR3 reads CASSIGGWGNQPQHF. Written as DNA, the CDR3 is TGTGCCAGTAGTATAGGCGGATGGGGCAATCAGCCCCAGCATTTT.

The chain recombines TRBV5-1 with TRBJ2-3; 10 bases match TRBD1. Germline V gives CDR1 SGHRS, CDR2 YFSETQ. The junction had 14 bases not matched to a gene; V was cut back by 7 bases and J by 0 bases. This CDR3 spans 18 amino acids. The CDR3 reads CASSGGLPGQGSTDTQYF. The CDR3 DNA sequence: TGCGCCAGCTCCGGAGGCCTACCGGGACAGGGGAGCACAGATACGCAGTATTTT. The whole variable domain, remainder taken from reference TRBV5-1 and TRBJ2-3, is KAGVTQTPRYLIKTRGQQVTLSCSPISGHRSVSWYQQTPGQGLQFLFEYFSETQRNKGNFPGRFSGRQFSNSRSEMNVSTLELGDSALYLCASSGGLPGQGSTDTQYFGPGTRLTVL.

The chain couples TRBV27 to TRBJ1-4; D is possibly TRBD1 (6 bases). Trimming shortened V by 6 bases and J by 5 bases, and 16 bases separated the two germline ends. The V gene's germline CDR1 is MNHEY and CDR2 SMNVEV (reference sequence). This CDR3 has 15 amino acids. The CDR3 sequence: CASSRPGDPNEKLFF. The CDR3 region has the DNA TGTGCCAGCAGCCGCCCAGGGGACCCCAATGAAAAACTGTTTTTT. Filled out from reference TRBV27 and TRBJ1-4, the complete variable domain reads EAQVTQNPRYLITVTGKKLTVTCSQNMNHEYMSWYRQDPGLGLRQIYYSMNVEVTDKGDVPEGYKVSRKEKRNFPLILESPSPNQTSLYFCASSRPGDPNEKLFFGSGTQLSVL.

In its sample, this clone was seen once. The chain recombines TRBV12-3 or TRBV12-4 with TRBJ2-2; a weak D match, TRBD2 (5 bases). CDR3 length: 12 amino acids. Deletions cut 4 bases from V and 11 bases from J, with 11 bases between. The CDR3, as DNA: TGTGCCAGCAGTTCGGGGTTTCTTGAGCTGTTTTTT. Translated, it gives CASSSGFLELFF.

V usage is TRBV3-1 (or the pseudogene TRBV3-2) and J usage is TRBJ2-1, with 7 bases identical to TRBD2. This CDR3 has 16 amino acids. With V trimmed by 8 bases and J by 4 bases, 14 bases remained unmatched. Germline CDR1 reads LGHDT; CDR2 reads YNNKEL (reference sequence). CDR3 sequence (DNA): TGTGCCAGCTCCCCGGGGGGTCGGGGGTTATACAATGAGCAGTTCTTC. This encodes CASSPGGRGLYNEQFF.

The gene calls are TRBV15 and TRBJ2-5; 9 bases fit TRBD1. V gave up 8 bases and J gave up 5 bases; unmatched junction bases: 9. This CDR3 spans 14 amino acids. CDR1 and CDR2 from the germline V gene are LNHNV and YYDKDF (reference sequence). The CDR3 DNA follows: TGTGCCACCGGTACAGGGGGCAGCAGGGAGACCCAGTACTTC. Encoded protein: CATGTGGSRETQYF.

The sample holds one count of this clone. CDR3 loop: CASSSPDSSTNEKLFF. CDR3 in DNA: TGTGCCAGCAGCTCGCCGGACAGTTCAACTAATGAAAAACTGTTTTTT. The chain links TRBV5-4 to TRBJ1-4; D possibly corresponds to TRBD1 (6 bases). CDR1 is SGHNT and CDR2 is YYREEE in the germline V gene (reference sequence). With 3 bases removed from V and 0 bases from J, the gap between germline ends came to 12 bases. CDR3 size: 16 residues.

This clone was counted once. This chain connects TRBV19 to TRBJ2-1, with 7 bases fitting TRBD2. The CDR3 runs 16 residues. From germline, CDR1 is LNHDA and CDR2 SQIVND (reference sequence). J lost 5 bases, V lost 5 bases, and 12 bases had no gene match. This CDR3 is CASSPDWEGYNNEQFF. The CDR3 DNA is TGTGCCAGTAGTCCAGACTGGGAGGGCTACAACAATGAGCAGTTCTTC.

This chain links TRBV5-1 with TRBJ2-1; 10 nucleotides match TRBD2. Germline lookup yields CDR1 SGHRS and CDR2 YFSETQ. This CDR3 spans 16 amino acids. V lost 3 bases and J lost 7; bases outside the gene matches: 10. CDR3 DNA sequence: TGCGCCAGCAGCTCGCCCCGGGCTAGCGGGAGTAATGAGCAGTTCTTC. It encodes CASSSPRASGSNEQFF.

V is TRBV4-3 and J is TRBJ1-5; 8 bases map to TRBD1. Germline V gene data show CDR1 as LGHNA and CDR2 as YSLEER. The CDR3 has 15 amino acids. The J segment lost 11 bases and the V segment lost 1 base, leaving 10 bases of the junction unmatched. CDR3 nucleotide sequence: TGCGCCAGCAGCCAAGGGACAGGGCAGGGGTTAGCCCAGCATTTT. Encoded protein: CASSQGTGQGLAQHF.